The entry that follows covers one T cell receptor (beta chain) sequence. Its target is not known. The data belong to a study of blood T cells in healthy people across ages. Points from the study as a whole: Total diversity from one million sequenced T cells was likely underestimated. Unsorted PBMCs blocked a conclusive comparison of naive and antigen-experienced cells. More naive CD4+ cells and higher diversity were found in long-lived than in aged donors.

The CDR3 covers 14 residues. Germline CDR1 reads SGHKS; CDR2 reads YYEKEE (reference sequence). For the second PCR, which ran for about 6 to 11 cycles, a sample-barcoded 5' primer and a J-beta primer mix were used. Each cDNA molecule carried a tag from a template-switch adaptor that contained 12 random nucleotides. From the 5' RACE reads, TCRdb called clonotypes with MiXCR, one entry per CDR3 protein. The sample shows around 790,000 distinct CDR3 sequences, around 42% of them seen only once. This receptor was obtained from a man aged 55-75 years in good health. The rearrangement uses TRBV5-5 and TRBJ2-5; 9 nucleotides align to TRBD1. The J call may be faulty, since TRBJ2-7 better matches the DNA end. Sample: blood. The CDR3 coding sequence is TGTGCCAGCAGCTTACAGGGGGCATCGAGCGAGCAGTACTTC. Amino acid sequence: CASSLQGASSEQYF.